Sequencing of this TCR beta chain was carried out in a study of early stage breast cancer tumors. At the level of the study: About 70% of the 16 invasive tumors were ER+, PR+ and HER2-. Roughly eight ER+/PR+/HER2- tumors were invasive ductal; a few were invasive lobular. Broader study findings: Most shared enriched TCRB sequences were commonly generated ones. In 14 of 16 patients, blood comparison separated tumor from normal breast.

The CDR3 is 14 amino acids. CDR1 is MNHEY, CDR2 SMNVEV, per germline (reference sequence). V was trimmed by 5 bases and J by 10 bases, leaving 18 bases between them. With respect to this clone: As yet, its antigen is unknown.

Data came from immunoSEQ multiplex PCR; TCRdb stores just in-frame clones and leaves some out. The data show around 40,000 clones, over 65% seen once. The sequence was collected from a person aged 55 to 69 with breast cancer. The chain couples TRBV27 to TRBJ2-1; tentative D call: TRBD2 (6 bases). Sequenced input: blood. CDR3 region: CASSPGTGGIEQFF. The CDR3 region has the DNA TGTGCCAGCAGTCCGGGGACTGGGGGGATCGAGCAGTTCTTC.